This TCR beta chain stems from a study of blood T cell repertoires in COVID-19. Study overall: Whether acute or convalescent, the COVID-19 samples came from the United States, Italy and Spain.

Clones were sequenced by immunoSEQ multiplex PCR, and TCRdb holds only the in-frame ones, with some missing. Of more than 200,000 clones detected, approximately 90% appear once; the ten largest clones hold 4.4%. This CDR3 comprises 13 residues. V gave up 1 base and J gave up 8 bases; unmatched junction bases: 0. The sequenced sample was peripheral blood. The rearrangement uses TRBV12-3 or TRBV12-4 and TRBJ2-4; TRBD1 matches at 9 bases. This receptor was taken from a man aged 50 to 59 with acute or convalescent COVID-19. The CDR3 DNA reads TGTGCCAGCAGTTTAGGGACAGGGGACATTCAGTACTTC. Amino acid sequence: CASSLGTGDIQYF.